This entry lists 24 T cell receptor beta chains sequenced from one sample in a study of neurological immune-mediated disorders. TCRdb reprocessed the 5' RACE reads via MiXCR and lists one record per CDR3 protein. Here the sample spans roughly 62,000 distinct CDR3 sequences, roughly 2.5% being singletons. Source material: PBMCs. These receptors originate from a man between 50 and 59 years old with multiple sclerosis.

There are many counts of this clonotype. The rearrangement uses TRBV6-2 or TRBV6-3 and TRBJ2-1; possibly TRBD1 or TRBD2 for D (6 bases each). V was shortened by 10 bases and J by 2 bases, with 15 bases between the two germline ends. Germline V lookup: CDR1 MNHEY, CDR2 SVGEGT. The CDR3 length is 14 residues. The CDR3 DNA follows: TGTGCCACCTCTTGGGGGGACACCTACAATGAGCAGTTCTTC. Its translation: CATSWGDTYNEQFF.

To note about this clonotype: An end of the junction does not agree with germline; a read error may underlie this. The chain is built from TRBV28 and TRBJ1-6; D gene uncertain. Germline CDR1 and CDR2: MDHEN and SYDVKM. The CDR3 extends over 13 amino acids. The chain's CDR3 is CASSFIDNSTLNF. The CDR3 DNA follows: TGTGCCAGCAGTTTCATAGATAATTCAACCCTCAACTTT. Drawing the rest from reference TRBV28 and TRBJ1-6, the complete variable domain is DVKVTQSSRYLVKRTGEKVFLECVQDMDHENMFWYRQDPGLGLRLIYFSYDVKMKEKGDIPEGYSVSREKKERFSLILESASTNQTSMYLCASSFIDNSTLNFGNGTRLTVT.

Ten or more counts support this clonotype. V usage is TRBV7-9 and J usage is TRBJ1-1; 10 nucleotides agree with TRBD1. CDR1 and CDR2 (germline): SEHNR, FQNEAQ (reference sequence). The CDR3 spans 17 residues. Trimming at V came to 4 bases and at J to 4 bases, leaving 12 bases not matched to a gene. The CDR3 sequence is CASSSYGEGQGSTEAFF. Written as DNA, the CDR3 is TGTGCCAGCAGCTCGTATGGGGAGGGACAGGGGAGCACTGAAGCTTTCTTT.

There are many counts of this clonotype. This rearrangement joins TRBV11-2 to TRBJ2-7, with D perhaps TRBD1 (6 bases). V was cut by 0 bases and J by 0 bases, with 9 bases left in between. Germline V gene sequence: CDR1 SGHAT, CDR2 FQNNGV. The CDR3 is 15 residues long. CDR3 bases: TGTGCCAGCAGCTTAGACAGGGGATCCTCCTACGAGCAGTACTTC. Its protein is CASSLDRGSSYEQYF.

At least ten counts were recorded for this clonotype. The DNA for the CDR3 is TGCGCCAGCAGTCGTCAGGGACACACTGAAGCTTTCTTT. Translated: CASSRQGHTEAFF. V and J are TRBV5-1 and TRBJ1-1; D possibly corresponds to TRBD1 (5 bases). CDR3 size: 13 residues. The germline V gene encodes CDR1 SGHRS and CDR2 YFSETQ. The V and J ends lost 5 bases and 3 bases respectively, with 11 bases between them.

This clonotype was recorded at least ten times. This chain joins TRBV7-8 and TRBJ2-7; 8 bases line up with TRBD1. The CDR3 is made up of 15 amino acids. J was trimmed by 0 bases and V by 4 bases; bases with no gene match: 5. Germline CDR1 is SGHVS and CDR2 is FQNEAQ. CDR3 amino acids: CASSSQGQASYEQYF. In DNA form, the CDR3 reads TGTGCCAGCAGCTCCCAGGGACAGGCCTCCTACGAGCAGTACTTC.

This clonotype has ten or more counts. CDR3 sequence: CASSPRTSGGYNEQFF. The CDR3 DNA follows: TGTGCCAGCAGTCCCAGGACTAGCGGGGGATACAATGAGCAGTTCTTC. The chain couples TRBV27 to TRBJ2-1, with TRBD2 matching 13 bases. This CDR3 region has 16 residues. Germline V CDR1 and CDR2: MNHEY, SMNVEV (reference sequence). With 5 bases clipped from V and 4 bases from J, the junction kept 5 bases outside the gene matches.

The sample holds many counts of this clonotype. The J gene is TRBJ2-7, the V gene TRBV7-2; D not resolved. CDR1 and CDR2 from the germline V gene are SGHTA and FQGNSA. Trimming left V 1 base short and J 2 bases short, with 9 bases between. CDR3 size: 14 residues. The DNA for the CDR3 is TGTGCCAGCAGCTTAGTAATGGCAGCCTACGAGCAGTACTTC. Translating gives CASSLVMAAYEQYF.

This clonotype was counted at least ten times. This rearrangement joins TRBV7-2 to TRBJ2-5, with 8 bases fitting TRBD2. Germline loops: CDR1 SGHTA, CDR2 FQGNSA. With 5 bases clipped from V and 5 bases from J, the junction kept 13 bases outside the gene matches. CDR3 length: 16 residues. Here the CDR3 reads CASSALGRGDGETQYF. The CDR3 bases are TGTGCCAGCAGCGCCTTGGGGCGGGGGGATGGTGAGACCCAGTACTTC.

Worth noting for this clonotype: At one boundary the junction diverges from the germline segment, which might be a read error. The CDR3 coding sequence is TGTTCCAGCAGCTCGATCGATTCCTACAATGAGCAGTTCTTC. Translating gives CSSSSIDSYNEQFF. The V call is TRBV5-1, the J call TRBJ2-1; D is uncertain. From germline, CDR1 is SGHRS and CDR2 YFSETQ. CDR3 length: 14 residues.

Ten or more counts support this clonotype. The J gene is TRBJ2-2, the V gene TRBV2; D is possibly TRBD2 (6 bases). Per the germline V gene, CDR1 is SNHLY and CDR2 is FYNNEI. The CDR3 is 14 residues long. V lost 8 bases and J lost 8, with 18 bases in between. The CDR3 DNA reads as TGTGCCAGCGGGGGGACGGTCACGAGGGGGGAGCTGTTTTTT. Its protein product is CASGGTVTRGELFF.

Notes on this clonotype: This may be a read error, as it is one base from a much larger clone. The rearrangement links TRBV7-3 to TRBJ2-3; TRBD2 matches 8 bases. The germline V gene has CDR1 SGHTA and CDR2 FQGTGA. This CDR3 spans 15 amino acids. CDR3 loop: CVSSSTSASTDTQYF. CDR3 DNA: TGTGTCAGCAGCTCGACTAGCGCTAGCACAGATACGCAGTATTTT. The whole variable domain, filled in from reference TRBV7-3 and TRBJ2-3, reads GAGVSQTPSNKVTEKGKYVELRCDPISGHTALYWYRQSLGQGPEFLIYFQGTGAADDSGLPNDRFFAVRPEGSVSTLKIQRTERGDSAVYLCVSSSTSASTDTQYFGPGTRLTVL.

This clonotype was seen many times. The gene calls are TRBV3-1 and TRBJ1-4; D remains ambiguous. The V and J ends lost 4 bases and 8 bases respectively, with 17 bases between them. The CDR3 sequence is 15 residues long. The germline CDR1 and CDR2 sequences are LGHDT and YNNKEL (reference sequence). CDR3 protein: CASSRSDNRKEKLFF. The CDR3 DNA sequence: TGTGCCAGCAGCCGATCTGACAACCGGAAGGAAAAACTGTTTTTT.

This clonotype was counted ten times or more. The V gene is TRBV20-1, the J gene TRBJ2-1; TRBD2 agrees at 10 bases. Germline V gene sequence: CDR1 DFQATT, CDR2 SNEGSKA (reference sequence). J gave up 5 bases and V 8 bases, and 15 bases lay outside the gene matches. This CDR3 contains 16 residues. The CDR3 region has the DNA TGCAGTACCAGACTAGCGGGCCTGAGGCTAAACAATGAGCAGTTCTTC. It yields the protein CSTRLAGLRLNNEQFF.

This clonotype was observed at least ten times. The chain couples TRBV7-2 to TRBJ2-2; TRBD1 matches 8 bases. V trimming: 4 bases; J trimming: 6 bases; junction bases outside the gene matches: 1. This CDR3 contains 13 residues. Per the germline V gene, CDR1 is SGHTA and CDR2 is FQGNSA. The CDR3 coding sequence is TGTGCCAGCAGCTCACAGGGGGCCGGGGAGCTGTTTTTT. This translates into CASSSQGAGELFF. Supplemented by reference TRBV7-2 and TRBJ2-2, the full variable domain reads GAGVSQSPSNKVTEKGKDVELRCDPISGHTALYWYRQSLGQGLEFLIYFQGNSAPDKSGLPSDRFSAERTGGSVSTLTIQRTQQEDSAVYLCASSSQGAGELFFGEGSRLTVL.

There are many counts of this clonotype. V and J are TRBV6-1 and TRBJ2-3; 10 bases agree with TRBD2. The trim removed 7 bases at V and 1 base at J, leaving 5 bases unmatched. CDR3 length: 15 residues. Germline assignment: CDR1 MNHNS and CDR2 SASEGT. This chain's CDR3 is CASNLAGDGTDTQYF. CDR3 nucleotides: TGTGCCAGCAACCTAGCGGGGGATGGCACAGATACGCAGTATTTT.

This clonotype was detected many times. The chain uses TRBV5-5 and TRBJ2-7, with 7 bases fitting TRBD1. Per the germline V gene, CDR1 is SGHKS and CDR2 is YYEKEE (reference sequence). J gave up 2 bases and V 0 bases, and 14 bases lay outside the gene matches. This CDR3 comprises 18 residues. Here the CDR3 DNA reads TGTGCCAGCAGCTTGGTTGCCGCCGACAGGGTGGTCGCCTACGAGCAGTACTTC. Translation: CASSLVAADRVVAYEQYF.

This clonotype was counted many times. The V call is TRBV28, the J call TRBJ1-2, with 7 positions matching TRBD1. The CDR3 sequence is 12 residues long. V lost 6 bases and J lost 7; bases outside the gene matches: 5. Germline CDR1 MDHEN, CDR2 SYDVKM. The CDR3 here is CASRKQGPGYTF. CDR3 sequence (DNA): TGTGCCAGCAGAAAACAGGGGCCTGGCTACACCTTC.

This clonotype was found many times. V and J are TRBV4-3 and TRBJ2-7; weak D call: TRBD1 (6 bases). The CDR3 loop spans 12 amino acids. The germline V gene encodes CDR1 LGHNA and CDR2 YSLEER. Trimming stripped 2 bases from V and 6 bases from J, with 8 bases between. CDR3 DNA: TGCGCCAGCAGCCAAACAGGGTCCGAGCAGTACTTC. It codes for CASSQTGSEQYF.

This clonotype was seen repeatedly, ten times or more. V is TRBV20-1 and J is TRBJ1-2, with a tentative D call TRBD1 (5 bases). CDR3 size: 15 residues. V lost 5 bases and J lost 4, with 20 bases in between. Germline CDR1 is DFQATT and CDR2 is SNEGSKA (reference sequence). The CDR3 protein is CSAGGMGDQPYGYTF. CDR3 in DNA: TGCAGTGCTGGAGGGATGGGGGACCAACCCTATGGCTACACCTTC.

This clonotype came up many times. The chain carries TRBV3-1 and TRBJ2-5; D is undetermined. V lost 1 base, J lost 4 bases, and 7 bases lay in between. CDR1 and CDR2 from the germline V gene are LGHDT and YNNKEL (reference sequence). This CDR3 is built from 13 residues. For the CDR3, the DNA is TGTGCCAGCAGCCAAGTGGCGCGAGAGACCCAGTACTTC. It codes for CASSQVARETQYF.

This clonotype was seen ten or more times. The gene calls are TRBV7-6 and TRBJ1-5; no definite D call. In germline, CDR1 is SGHVS, CDR2 FNYEAQ. This CDR3 comprises 17 residues. Between the trimmed V and J ends, which lost 1 base and 0 bases, there was a span of 13 bases. The CDR3 is CASSLVGGSASNQPQHF. Written as DNA, the CDR3 is TGTGCCAGCAGCTTAGTAGGTGGTTCAGCTAGCAATCAGCCCCAGCATTTT. The full variable domain, its missing parts supplied by reference TRBV7-6 and TRBJ1-5, is GAGVSQSPRYKVTKRGQDVALRCDPISGHVSLYWYRQALGQGPEFLTYFNYEAQQDKSGLPNDRFSAERPEGSISTLTIQRTEQRDSAMYRCASSLVGGSASNQPQHFGDGTRLSIL.

This clonotype was counted many times. The chain's CDR3 is CASSLVGLAGYEQYF. The CDR3 bases are TGTGCCAGCAGCTTGGTCGGACTAGCGGGTTACGAGCAGTACTTC. This rearrangement joins TRBV5-5 to TRBJ2-7; 11 positions agree with TRBD2. The CDR3 extends over 15 amino acids. V shed 0 bases and J 4 bases; nucleotides not matched to a gene: 3. Germline V gene data show CDR1 as SGHKS and CDR2 as YYEKEE (reference sequence). The entire variable domain, with the rest obtained from reference TRBV5-5 and TRBJ2-7, is as follows: DAGVTQSPTHLIKTRGQQVTLRCSPISGHKSVSWYQQVLGQGPQFIFQYYEKEERGRGNFPDRFSARQFPNYSSELNVNALLLGDSALYLCASSLVGLAGYEQYFGPGTRLTVT.

This clonotype was counted at least ten times. V usage is TRBV7-2 and J usage is TRBJ1-1; no reliable D call. Between the trimmed V and J ends, which lost 2 bases and 3 bases, there was a span of 7 bases. Germline V lookup: CDR1 SGHTA, CDR2 FQGNSA. The CDR3 covers 13 residues. CDR3 nucleotides: TGTGCCAGCAGCTTATCCACGTACACTGAAGCTTTCTTT. It encodes CASSLSTYTEAFF. Looking up the rest from reference TRBV7-2 and TRBJ1-1 gives the full variable domain: GAGVSQSPSNKVTEKGKDVELRCDPISGHTALYWYRQSLGQGLEFLIYFQGNSAPDKSGLPSDRFSAERTGGSVSTLTIQRTQQEDSAVYLCASSLSTYTEAFFGQGTRLTVV.